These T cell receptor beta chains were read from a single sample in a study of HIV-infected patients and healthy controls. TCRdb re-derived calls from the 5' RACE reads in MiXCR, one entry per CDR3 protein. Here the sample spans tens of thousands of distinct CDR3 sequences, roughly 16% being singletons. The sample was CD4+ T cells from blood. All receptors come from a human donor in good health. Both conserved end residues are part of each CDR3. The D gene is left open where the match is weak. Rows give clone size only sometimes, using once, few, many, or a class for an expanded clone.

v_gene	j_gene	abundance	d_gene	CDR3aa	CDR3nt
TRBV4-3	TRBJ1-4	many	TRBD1	CASSLEGQPNEKLFF	TGCGCCAGCAGCCTAGAGGGACAGCCGAATGAAAAACTGTTTTTT
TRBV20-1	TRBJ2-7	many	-	CSARTDGDEQYF	TGCAGTGCGAGGACAGACGGCGACGAGCAGTACTTC
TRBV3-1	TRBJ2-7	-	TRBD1	CASSQAGGRGEQYF	TGTGCCAGCAGCCAAGCAGGGGGTCGCGGGGAGCAGTACTTC
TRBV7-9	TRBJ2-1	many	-	CASSPRGGTVSRSEQFF	TGTGCCAGCAGCCCTAGAGGAGGGACGGTCAGTAGATCTGAGCAGTTCTTC
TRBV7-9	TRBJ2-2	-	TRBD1	CASGRGSTKLTGELFF	TGTGCCAGCGGCAGGGGGTCTACAAAACTCACCGGGGAGCTGTTTTTT
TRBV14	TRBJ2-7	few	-	CASSQSYEQYF	TGTGCCAGCAGCCAAAGCTACGAGCAGTACTTC
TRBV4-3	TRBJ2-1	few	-	CASSQVAGSSYNEQFF	TGCGCCAGCAGCCAAGTGGCCGGGAGCTCCTACAATGAGCAGTTCTTC
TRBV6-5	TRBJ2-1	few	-	CASSYLPSNEQFF	TGTGCCAGCAGTTACCTCCCCAGCAATGAGCAGTTCTTC
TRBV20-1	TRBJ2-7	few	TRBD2	CSARGSRGGPYEQYF	TGCAGTGCTAGGGGGTCGCGGGGGGGGCCCTACGAGCAGTACTTC
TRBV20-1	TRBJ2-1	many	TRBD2	CSASKPSGGADEQFF	TGCAGTGCTAGTAAACCTAGCGGGGGGGCCGATGAGCAGTTCTTC
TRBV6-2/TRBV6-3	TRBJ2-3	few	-	CASQTGDTQYF	TGTGCCAGCCAAACGGGGGATACGCAGTATTTT
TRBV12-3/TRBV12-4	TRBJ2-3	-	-	CASSLVGIGTDTQYF	TGTGCCAGCAGTTTAGTAGGGATCGGCACAGATACGCAGTATTTT
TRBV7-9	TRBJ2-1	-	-	CASSPGERLFF	TGTGCCAGCAGCCCCGGGGAGCGGTTGTTCTTC
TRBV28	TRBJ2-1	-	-	CASSPSGNEQFF	TGTGCCAGCAGCCCTTCCGGCAATGAGCAGTTCTTC
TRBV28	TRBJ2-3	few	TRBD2	CATGLAGGPADTQYF	TGTGCCACAGGACTAGCGGGGGGGCCAGCCGATACGCAGTATTTT
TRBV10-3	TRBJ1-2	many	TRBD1	CAITPRTGGTWGYGYTF	TGTGCCATCACCCCGAGGACAGGGGGCACGTGGGGCTATGGCTACACCTTC
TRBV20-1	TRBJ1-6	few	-	CSARRRTSSYNSPLHF	TGCAGTGCTAGGCGCAGGACCAGCTCCTATAATTCACCCCTCCACTTT
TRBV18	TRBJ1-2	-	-	CASSPAGDYGYTF	TGTGCCAGCTCACCAGCAGGGGACTATGGCTACACCTTC
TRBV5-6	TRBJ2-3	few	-	CASSLVGVGTDTQYF	TGTGCCAGCAGCTTGGTGGGGGTCGGCACAGATACGCAGTATTTT
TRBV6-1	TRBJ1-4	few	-	CASSAITTPGPNEKLFF	TGTGCCAGCAGTGCAATCACGACGCCAGGACCTAATGAAAAACTGTTTTTT
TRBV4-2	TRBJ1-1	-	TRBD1	CASGRDRAEAFF	TGTGCCAGCGGCCGGGACAGGGCTGAAGCTTTCTTT
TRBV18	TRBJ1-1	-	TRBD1	CASSGRTGSPQNTEAFF	TGTGCCAGCTCAGGGAGGACAGGGAGTCCTCAGAACACTGAAGCTTTCTTT
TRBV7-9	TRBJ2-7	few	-	CASSLGRGQIYEQYF	TGTGCCAGCAGCTTAGGAAGGGGCCAGATCTACGAGCAGTACTTC
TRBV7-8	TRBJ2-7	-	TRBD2	CASSLPGTSGLGQYF	TGTGCCAGCAGCTTACCAGGGACTAGCGGTTTAGGGCAGTACTTC
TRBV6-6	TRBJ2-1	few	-	CASSYTEQGNEQFF	TGTGCCAGCAGTTACACGGAACAGGGTAATGAGCAGTTCTTC
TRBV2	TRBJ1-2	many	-	CASSVEIANYGYTF	TGTGCCAGCAGTGTTGAGATTGCTAACTATGGCTACACCTTC
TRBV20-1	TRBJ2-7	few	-	CSASASGSLYEQYF	TGCAGTGCTAGTGCATCGGGATCCCTCTACGAGCAGTACTTC